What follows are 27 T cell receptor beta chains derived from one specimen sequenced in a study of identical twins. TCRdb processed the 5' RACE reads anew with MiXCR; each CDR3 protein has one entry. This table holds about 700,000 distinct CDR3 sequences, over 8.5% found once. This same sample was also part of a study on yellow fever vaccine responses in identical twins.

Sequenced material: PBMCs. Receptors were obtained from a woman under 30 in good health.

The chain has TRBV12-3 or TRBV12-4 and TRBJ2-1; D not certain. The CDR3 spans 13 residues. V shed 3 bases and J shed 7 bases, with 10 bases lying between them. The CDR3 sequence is CASSLIGQNEQFF. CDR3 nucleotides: TGTGCCAGCAGTTTGATTGGGCAAAATGAGCAGTTCTTC.

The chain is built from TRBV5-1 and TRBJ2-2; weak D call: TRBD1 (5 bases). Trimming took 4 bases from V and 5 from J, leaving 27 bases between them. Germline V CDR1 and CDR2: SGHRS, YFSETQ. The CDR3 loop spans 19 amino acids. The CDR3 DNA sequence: TGCGCCAGCAGCCTACGCCTAGAGCTTATGGGGCTTGCGACCGGGGAGCTGTTTTTT. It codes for CASSLRLELMGLATGELFF.

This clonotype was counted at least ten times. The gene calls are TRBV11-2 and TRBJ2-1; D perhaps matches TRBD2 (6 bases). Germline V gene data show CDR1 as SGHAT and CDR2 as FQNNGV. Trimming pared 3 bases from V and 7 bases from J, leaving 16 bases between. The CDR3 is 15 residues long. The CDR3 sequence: CASSFQVGGGNEQFF. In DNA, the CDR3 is TGTGCCAGCAGCTTCCAGGTGGGGGGAGGTAATGAGCAGTTCTTC. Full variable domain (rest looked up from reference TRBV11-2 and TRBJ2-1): EAGVAQSPRYKIIEKRQSVAFWCNPISGHATLYWYQQILGQGPKLLIQFQNNGVVDDSQLPKDRFSAERLKGVDSTLKIQPAKLEDSAVYLCASSFQVGGGNEQFFGPGTRLTVL.

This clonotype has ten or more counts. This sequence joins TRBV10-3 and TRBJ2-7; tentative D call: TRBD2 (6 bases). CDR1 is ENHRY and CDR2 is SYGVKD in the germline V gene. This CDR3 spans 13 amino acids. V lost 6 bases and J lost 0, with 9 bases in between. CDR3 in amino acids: CAIRNGSSYEQYF. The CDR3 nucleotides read TGTGCCATCAGGAACGGGAGCTCCTACGAGCAGTACTTC.

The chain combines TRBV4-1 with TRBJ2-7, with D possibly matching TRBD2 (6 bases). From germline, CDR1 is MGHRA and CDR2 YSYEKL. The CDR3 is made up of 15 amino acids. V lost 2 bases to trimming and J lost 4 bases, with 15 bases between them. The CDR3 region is CASSQTRGVVYEQYF. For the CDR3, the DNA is TGCGCCAGCAGCCAAACCCGCGGGGTGGTATACGAGCAGTACTTC.

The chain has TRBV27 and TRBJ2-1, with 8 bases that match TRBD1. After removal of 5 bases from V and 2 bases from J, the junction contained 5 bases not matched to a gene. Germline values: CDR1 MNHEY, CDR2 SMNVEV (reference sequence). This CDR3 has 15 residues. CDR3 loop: CASSTDRGPYNEQFF. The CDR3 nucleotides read TGTGCCAGCAGTACTGACAGGGGACCCTACAATGAGCAGTTCTTC.

The CDR3 DNA is TGTGCCAGCAGGATAGGGTGGGTTAGGGATGAAGCTTTCTTT. This encodes CASRIGWVRDEAFF. The V call is TRBV7-9, the J call TRBJ1-1; D is unresolved. Per the germline V gene, CDR1 is SEHNR and CDR2 is FQNEAQ (reference sequence). CDR3 size: 14 residues. Trimming stripped 6 bases from V and 7 bases from J, with 18 bases between. Based on the CDR3 plus reference TRBV7-9 and TRBJ1-1, the full variable domain is DTGVSQNPRHKITKRGQNVTFRCDPISEHNRLYWYRQTLGQGPEFLTYFQNEAQLEKSRLLSDRFSAERPKGSFSTLEIQRTEQGDSAMYLCASRIGWVRDEAFFGQGTRLTVV.

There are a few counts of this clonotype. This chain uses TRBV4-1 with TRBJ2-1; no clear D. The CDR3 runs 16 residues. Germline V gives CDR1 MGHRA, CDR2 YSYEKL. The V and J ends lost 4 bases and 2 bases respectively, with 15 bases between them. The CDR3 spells CASSLPGPRPYNEQFF. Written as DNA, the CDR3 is TGCGCCAGCAGCCTCCCCGGGCCGCGCCCCTACAATGAGCAGTTCTTC.

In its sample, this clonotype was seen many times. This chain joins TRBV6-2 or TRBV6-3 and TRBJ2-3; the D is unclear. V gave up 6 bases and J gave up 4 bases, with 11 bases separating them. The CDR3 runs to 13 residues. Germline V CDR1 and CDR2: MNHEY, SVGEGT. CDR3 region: CASRKSSPDTQYF. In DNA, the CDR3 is TGTGCCAGCAGAAAGAGCTCCCCAGATACGCAGTATTTT.

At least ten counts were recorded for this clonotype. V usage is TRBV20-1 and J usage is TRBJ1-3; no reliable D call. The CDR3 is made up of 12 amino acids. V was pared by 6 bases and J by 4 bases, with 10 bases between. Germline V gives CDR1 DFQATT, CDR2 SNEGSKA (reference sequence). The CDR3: CSAPSFGNTIYF. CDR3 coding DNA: TGCAGTGCCCCGTCGTTCGGAAACACCATATATTTT.

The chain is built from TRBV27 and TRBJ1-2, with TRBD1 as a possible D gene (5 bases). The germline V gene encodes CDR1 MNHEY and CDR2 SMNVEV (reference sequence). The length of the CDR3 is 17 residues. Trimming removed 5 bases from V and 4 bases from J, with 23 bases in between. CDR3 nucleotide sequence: TGTGCCAGCAGTAGTATAACAGGAATCGGCGTAAGCTATGGCTACACCTTC. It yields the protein CASSSITGIGVSYGYTF.

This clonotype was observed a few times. The CDR3 protein is CASKQDRVGNTIYF. The CDR3 DNA follows: TGTGCCAGCAAGCAAGACAGGGTCGGAAACACCATATATTTT. This chain links TRBV12-3 or TRBV12-4 with TRBJ1-3; TRBD1 matches at 7 bases. This CDR3 has 14 amino acids. V shed 7 bases, J shed 4 bases, and the junction held 7 bases outside the gene matches.

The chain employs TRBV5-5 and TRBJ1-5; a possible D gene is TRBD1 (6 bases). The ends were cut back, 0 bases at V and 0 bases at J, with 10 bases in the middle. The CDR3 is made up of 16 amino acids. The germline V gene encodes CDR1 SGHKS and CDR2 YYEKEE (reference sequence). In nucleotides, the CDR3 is TGTGCCAGCAGCTTGGGTGGGACACCTAGCAATCAGCCCCAGCATTTT. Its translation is CASSLGGTPSNQPQHF.

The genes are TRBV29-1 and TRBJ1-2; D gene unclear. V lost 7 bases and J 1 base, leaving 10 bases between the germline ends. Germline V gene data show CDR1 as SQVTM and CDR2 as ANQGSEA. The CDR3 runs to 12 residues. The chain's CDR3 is CSAGGVNYGYTF. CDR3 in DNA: TGCAGCGCCGGCGGGGTTAACTATGGCTACACCTTC. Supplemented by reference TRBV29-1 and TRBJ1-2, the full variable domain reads SAVISQKPSRDICQRGTSLTIQCQVDSQVTMMFWYRQQPGQSLTLIATANQGSEATYESGFVIDKFPISRPNLTFSTLTVSNMSPEDSSIYLCSAGGVNYGYTFGSGTRLTVV.

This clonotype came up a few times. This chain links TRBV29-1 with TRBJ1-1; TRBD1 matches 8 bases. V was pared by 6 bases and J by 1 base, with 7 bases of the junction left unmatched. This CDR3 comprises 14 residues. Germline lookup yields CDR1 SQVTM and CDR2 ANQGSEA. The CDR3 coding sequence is TGCAGCGTCGCAAGGACAGGGACGAACACTGAAGCTTTCTTT. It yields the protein CSVARTGTNTEAFF.

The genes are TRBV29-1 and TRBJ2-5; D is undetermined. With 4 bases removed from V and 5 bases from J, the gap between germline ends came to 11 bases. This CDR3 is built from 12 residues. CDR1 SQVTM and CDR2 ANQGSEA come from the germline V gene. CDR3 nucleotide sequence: TGCAGCGTTGGGCCTGGGGTGGAGACCCAGTACTTC. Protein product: CSVGPGVETQYF.

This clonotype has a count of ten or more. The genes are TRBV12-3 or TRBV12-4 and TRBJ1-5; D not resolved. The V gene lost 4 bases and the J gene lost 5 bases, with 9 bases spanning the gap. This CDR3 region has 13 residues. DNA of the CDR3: TGTGCCAGCAGTTCCCTGCAGGATCAGCCCCAGCATTTT. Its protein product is CASSSLQDQPQHF.

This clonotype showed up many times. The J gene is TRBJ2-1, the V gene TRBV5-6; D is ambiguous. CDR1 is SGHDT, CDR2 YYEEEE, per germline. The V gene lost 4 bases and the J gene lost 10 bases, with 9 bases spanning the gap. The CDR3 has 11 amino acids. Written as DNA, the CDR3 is TGTGCCAGCAGCCGCCTTCGGGAGCAGTTCTTC. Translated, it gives CASSRLREQFF.

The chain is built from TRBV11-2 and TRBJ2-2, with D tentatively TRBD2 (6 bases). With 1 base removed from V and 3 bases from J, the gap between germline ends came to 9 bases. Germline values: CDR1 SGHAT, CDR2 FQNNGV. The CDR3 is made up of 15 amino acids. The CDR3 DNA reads TGTGCCAGCAGCTTAGGGTGGGGGGACACCGGGGAGCTGTTTTTT. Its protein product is CASSLGWGDTGELFF.

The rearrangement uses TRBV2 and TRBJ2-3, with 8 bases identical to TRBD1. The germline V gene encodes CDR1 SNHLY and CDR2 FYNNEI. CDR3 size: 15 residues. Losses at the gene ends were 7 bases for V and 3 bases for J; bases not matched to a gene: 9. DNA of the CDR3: TGTGCCAGCACCCAGGACAGGGAAGTGACAGATACGCAGTATTTT. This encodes CASTQDREVTDTQYF.

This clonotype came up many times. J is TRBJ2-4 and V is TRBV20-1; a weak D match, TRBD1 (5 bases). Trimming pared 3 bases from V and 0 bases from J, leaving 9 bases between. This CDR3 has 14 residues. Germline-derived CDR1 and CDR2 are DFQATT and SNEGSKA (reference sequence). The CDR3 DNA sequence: TGCAGTGCTAGCAAGACAGTAGCCAAAAACATTCAGTACTTC. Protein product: CSASKTVAKNIQYF.

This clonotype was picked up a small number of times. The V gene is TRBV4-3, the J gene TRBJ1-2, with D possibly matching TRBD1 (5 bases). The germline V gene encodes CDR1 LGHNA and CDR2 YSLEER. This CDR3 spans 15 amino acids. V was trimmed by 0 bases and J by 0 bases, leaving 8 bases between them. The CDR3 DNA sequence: TGCGCCAGCAGCCAAGACAGGGCCACTAACTATGGCTACACCTTC. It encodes CASSQDRATNYGYTF.

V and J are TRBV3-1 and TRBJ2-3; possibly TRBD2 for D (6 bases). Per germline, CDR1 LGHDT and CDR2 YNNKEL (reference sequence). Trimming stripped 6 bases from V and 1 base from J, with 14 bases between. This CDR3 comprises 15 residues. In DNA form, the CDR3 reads TGTGCCAGCAGGGAGGGAGGATTTGGCACAGATACGCAGTATTTT. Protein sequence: CASREGGFGTDTQYF.

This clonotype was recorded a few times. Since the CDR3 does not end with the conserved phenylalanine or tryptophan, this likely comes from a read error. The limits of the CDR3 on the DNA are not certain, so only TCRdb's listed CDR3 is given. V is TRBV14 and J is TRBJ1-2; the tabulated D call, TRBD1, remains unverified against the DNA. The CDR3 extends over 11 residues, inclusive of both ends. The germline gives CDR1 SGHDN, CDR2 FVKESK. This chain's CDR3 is CASSQEPGPHL.

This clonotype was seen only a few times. The CDR3 reads CASSPAAAGGAGNEQFF. The CDR3 DNA reads TGTGCCAGCAGCCCCGCCGCGGCCGGGGGGGCAGGTAATGAGCAGTTCTTC. The chain joins TRBV7-3 to TRBJ2-1; TRBD2 matches at 8 bases. The V gene end was trimmed by 5 bases and the J gene end by 7 bases; junction bases not matched to a gene: 16. Germline assignment: CDR1 SGHTA and CDR2 FQGTGA. The CDR3 extends over 17 amino acids.

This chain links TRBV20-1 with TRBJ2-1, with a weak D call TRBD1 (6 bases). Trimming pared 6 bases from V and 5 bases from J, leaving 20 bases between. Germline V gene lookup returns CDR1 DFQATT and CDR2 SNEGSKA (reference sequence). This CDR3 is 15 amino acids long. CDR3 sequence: CSALHTGFGNNEQFF. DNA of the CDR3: TGCAGTGCCCTACATACAGGGTTTGGGAACAATGAGCAGTTCTTC.

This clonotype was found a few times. The CDR3 coding sequence is TGCAGTGCTAGAGATCTTGACAGACGAGAGATTCAGTACTTC. This encodes CSARDLDRREIQYF. The chain links TRBV20-1 to TRBJ2-4; D is possibly TRBD1 (5 bases). The V and J ends lost 0 bases and 10 bases respectively, with 16 bases between them. This CDR3 contains 14 residues. From germline, CDR1 is DFQATT and CDR2 SNEGSKA (reference sequence).